This T cell receptor (beta chain) came from a study of blood T cells in healthy people across ages. Findings and caveats of the study: Greater diversity and more naive CD4+ cells were seen in long-lived donors than in aged donors.

This CDR3 has 16 amino acids. Germline CDR1 reads SGHNT; CDR2 reads YENEEA. Healthy Caucasian individuals from Russia aged 6 to 90 served as donors. Isolating PBMCs gave at least 6 million of these cells per sample. Points on this clonotype: No antigen is known for it.

Primed by a sample-barcoded 5' primer and a J-beta primer mix, a second PCR proceeded for about 6 to 12 cycles. TCRdb re-analysed the 5' RACE reads in MiXCR, keeping a single row per CDR3 protein. Here the sample spans fewer than 800,000 distinct CDR3 sequences, around 25% being singletons. The data also belong to a second study, concerning T cells of mothers and their children. This second study notes: During the second PCR, the M1S primer introduced sample barcodes along with 2-4 random nucleotides.

Sample: blood. This sequence originates from a boy between 10 and 17 years old in good health. The chain uses TRBV11-3 and TRBJ2-7; 8 nucleotides align to TRBD2. The DNA end favors TRBJ2-1, so the J call may be wrong. The CDR3 DNA reads as TGTGCCAGCAGCCACTCCGGGACTAGGGGCTACAATGAGCAGTTCTTC. Translating it yields CASSHSGTRGYNEQFF.